The present T cell receptor beta chain was sequenced within a study of T cell responses to AZD1222 COVID-19 vaccine. Overall study results and limits: Nearly half of spike-specific TCRs reportedly go after variant regions that carry no mutations.

J lost 4 bases, V lost 1 base, and 4 bases had no gene match. This CDR3 has 14 amino acids. Germline-derived CDR1 and CDR2 are SGHKS and YYEKEE (reference sequence). Profiled with immunoSEQ multiplex PCR; TCRdb holds only in-frame clones, not every one. The table includes about 66,000 clones, 79% detected once. Details on this clone: Its antigen is unidentified.

The specimen comprised peripheral blood, sampled on day 0 of MenACWY control vaccination. The gene calls are TRBV5-5 and TRBJ2-7, with 8 bases that match TRBD2. This receptor was taken from an adult in good health. This chain's CDR3 is CASSLTGGRYEQYF. Here the CDR3 DNA reads TGTGCCAGCAGCTTGACGGGAGGGAGATACGAGCAGTACTTC.